One TCR beta chain is described in this entry. The data belong to a study of blood T cell repertoires in COVID-19. Background on the study: Some COVID-19 samples were acute and others convalescent; all came from the United States, Italy and Spain.

The CDR3 has 17 amino acids. V lost 2 bases to trimming and J lost 6 bases; unmatched junction nucleotides: 13. Germline values: CDR1 LGHNA, CDR2 YSLEER. Original processing methods: Reference gene primer amplification gave estimated nucleated cell counts. Profiling relied on immunoSEQ multiplex PCR, and the TCRdb table lists in-frame clones only, not all of them. Clone size and V and J calls were adopted from that table, with D and trimming inferred from the DNA. Here the sample spans fewer than 300,000 clones, around 87% being singletons. Sample: peripheral blood. This chain connects TRBV4-3 to TRBJ2-7; 10 bases are shared with TRBD2. The sequence was collected from a middle-aged woman who had recovered from COVID-19. Here the CDR3 DNA reads TGCGCCAGCAGCCAAATGTATTGGACTAGCGGCTCATCCGAGCAGTACTTC. Residues: CASSQMYWTSGSSEQYF.